These 6 T cell receptor beta chains were all obtained from the same sample, sequenced in a study of T cell responses to AZD1222 COVID-19 vaccine. Clones were read by immunoSEQ multiplex PCR, and TCRdb kept only the in-frame ones, dropping some. The sample has about 160,000 clones, around 89% seen once. Sequencing used peripheral blood, obtained on day 0 of AZD1222 vaccination. These receptors came from an adult in good health.

V is TRBV5-1 and J is TRBJ2-3; TRBD2 is a possible D gene (5 bases). V was cut by 1 base and J by 2 bases, with 11 bases left in between. The germline V gene encodes CDR1 SGHRS and CDR2 YFSETQ. The CDR3 totals 15 residues. The CDR3 here is CASSLRTGTTDTQYF. In DNA form, the CDR3 reads TGCGCCAGCAGCTTGAGGACTGGAACCACAGATACGCAGTATTTT.

The V gene is TRBV5-5, the J gene TRBJ2-5; unclear D gene. V was clipped by 0 bases and J by 8 bases, with 14 bases between them. Germline V CDR1 and CDR2: SGHKS, YYEKEE (reference sequence). This CDR3 has 14 residues. The CDR3 protein is CASSLGTAYVTQYF. The CDR3 nucleotides read TGTGCCAGCAGCTTGGGGACGGCTTACGTTACCCAGTACTTC.

J is TRBJ2-3 and V is TRBV4-2; 10 bases line up with TRBD2. The V and J ends lost 3 bases and 2 bases, in that order; junction bases with no gene match: 5. Per the germline V gene, CDR1 is LGHNA and CDR2 is YNFKEQ. The CDR3 is 16 residues long. This CDR3 is CASSQGLARSTDTQYF. The CDR3 DNA is TGTGCCAGCAGCCAGGGACTAGCGAGGTCCACAGATACGCAGTATTTT.

This clone has just one count. The chain has TRBV5-1 and TRBJ1-6; TRBD1 aligns across 7 bases. The V segment lost 6 bases and the J segment 8 bases; nucleotides outside the gene matches: 11. The CDR3 has 15 amino acids. CDR1 is SGHRS, CDR2 YFSETQ, per germline. CDR3 DNA: TGCGCCAGCACCCCCTGGACAGGCAGGGATTCACCCCTCCACTTT. Amino acid sequence: CASTPWTGRDSPLHF.

This clone has just a few counts. The genes are TRBV18 and TRBJ1-1; 9 bases map to TRBD1. In germline, CDR1 is KGHSH, CDR2 LQKENI. After removal of 6 bases from V and 4 bases from J, the junction contained 15 bases not matched to a gene. The CDR3 has 17 amino acids. CDR3 sequence: CASSTQQDRGFSTEAFF. CDR3 sequence (DNA): TGTGCCAGCTCGACGCAGCAGGACAGGGGTTTTAGCACTGAAGCTTTCTTT. Together with reference TRBV18 and TRBJ1-1, the CDR3 gives the full variable domain: NAGVMQNPRHLVRRRGQEARLRCSPMKGHSHVYWYRQLPEEGLKFMVYLQKENIIDESGMPKERFSAEFPKEGPSILRIQQVVRGDSAAYFCASSTQQDRGFSTEAFFGQGTRLTVV.

This chain uses TRBV12-3 or TRBV12-4 with TRBJ1-4; D gene ambiguous. The CDR3 totals 13 residues. Trimming removed 5 bases at V and 0 bases at J, with 4 bases between. CDR3 DNA sequence: TGTGCCAGCAGTAGTCCAACTAATGAAAAACTGTTTTTT. It specifies CASSSPTNEKLFF.